The following is a TCR beta chain sequence with its context. Its antigen is unknown. The data were obtained in a study of cytomegalovirus exposure and HLA in healthy donors. Study outcomes and limitations: Another analysis was done later, and it associated 16,951 TCR beta sequences with HLA alleles at 0.05 false discovery rate.

The CDR3 is 12 residues long. Per germline, CDR1 MDHEN and CDR2 SYDVKM. The V end was cut by 3 bases, the J end by 6 bases, with 8 bases between. PCR primers comprised 60 Vbeta and 13 Jbeta primers. Libraries were prepared by immunoSEQ multiplex PCR; TCRdb keeps only in-frame clonotypes and omits some of them. The sample yields some 110,000 clones, 70% to 80% seen once. This chain uses TRBV28 with TRBJ1-2, with D uncertain. This sequence was found in a boy between 10 and 17 years old in good health and CMV-seronegative. The sequenced sample consisted of PBMCs. The CDR3: CASSLAGHGYTF. Here the CDR3 DNA reads TGTGCCAGCAGTTTGGCGGGTCATGGCTACACCTTC.